These T cell receptor beta chains were read from a single sample in a study of T-cell reconstitution after alpha-beta-depleted transplantation in children. MiXCR, run by TCRdb on the PCR reads, gives a single entry per CDR3 protein. This sample yields about 590,000 distinct CDR3 sequences, of which approximately 12% are seen a single time; about 2% belongs to the top ten. Source: PBMCs, mostly from graft donor cells, taken 360 days after TCRalphabeta/CD19-depleted stem cell transplant. The source is a male patient aged 10 to 17 who had a stem cell transplant for acute myeloid leukemia, so the T cells may come from the graft donor. Both conserved end residues are part of each CDR3. The order of the fields is V gene, D gene, J gene, clone size, CDR3 DNA, CDR3 protein. The D gene is left open where the match is weak. A row's size may be missing; if present it is once, few, many or a size class.

>TRBV19|.|TRBJ2-3|few
TGTGCCAGTAGTATGAACACCCACACAGATACGCAGTATTTT
CASSMNTHTDTQYF
>TRBV3-1|TRBD2|TRBJ2-7|few
TGTGCCAGACTGAAGTCTAGCGGTACCTACGAGCAGTACTTC
CARLKSSGTYEQYF
>TRBV6-4|TRBD1|TRBJ2-3|.
TGTGCCAGCAGTGACACCTGGACAGGGGACGGTAGTGCTAGCACAGATACGCAGTATTTT
CASSDTWTGDGSASTDTQYF
>TRBV10-3|TRBD1|TRBJ2-5|.
TGTGCCATCAGTGATTGGGGACAGTTGCAAGAGACCCAGTACTTC
CAISDWGQLQETQYF
>TRBV20-1|TRBD2|TRBJ2-5|many
TGCAGTGCTAGGTTGGCGGGAGGTGAAGAGACCCAGTACTTC
CSARLAGGEETQYF
>TRBV29-1|.|TRBJ2-2|.
TGCAGCGTTGCTCAGGGGCAAACCGGGGAGCTGTTTTTT
CSVAQGQTGELFF
>TRBV20-1|TRBD2|TRBJ2-7|many
TGCAGTGCTAGAGCCCCTAGCGGGAGGCACTACGAGCAGTACTTC
CSARAPSGRHYEQYF
>TRBV12-3/TRBV12-4|.|TRBJ2-7|few
TGTGCCAGCAGTCTTGACATGGCCTACGAGCAGTACTTC
CASSLDMAYEQYF
>TRBV29-1|TRBD1|TRBJ1-2|.
TGCAGCGTCGGCTGGACAGGAAACTATGGCTACACCTTC
CSVGWTGNYGYTF
>TRBV9|TRBD2|TRBJ2-5|.
TGTGCCAGCAGCGGGACTAGCGGGAGTTACGAGACCCAGTACTTC
CASSGTSGSYETQYF
>TRBV14|.|TRBJ2-2|once
TGTGCCAGCAGCCCTAGGATGGCCGGGGAGCTGTTTTTT
CASSPRMAGELFF
>TRBV29-1|.|TRBJ2-1|many
TGCAGCGCCTCGCCCTCCTACAATGAGCAGTTCTTC
CSASPSYNEQFF
>TRBV29-1|.|TRBJ2-7|few
TGCAGCGTTGGCCGGGGGATCGCCTACGAGCAGTACTTC
CSVGRGIAYEQYF
>TRBV3-1|.|TRBJ2-7|.
TGTGCCAGCAGCCACGGACAGTCCTACGAGCAGTACTTC
CASSHGQSYEQYF
>TRBV28|TRBD1|TRBJ2-3|.
TGTGCCAGCAGTTTACCTACAGGGGGCGCACCAGATACGCAGTATTTT
CASSLPTGGAPDTQYF
>TRBV7-2|TRBD2|TRBJ2-7|once
TGTGCCAGCAGGAGACTAGCGGGAGGGAGCGAGCAGTACTTC
CASRRLAGGSEQYF
>TRBV6-1|TRBD1|TRBJ2-7|.
TGTGCCAGCAGTCCTCCGACAGGGCGGGAGCAGTACTTC
CASSPPTGREQYF
>TRBV7-6|TRBD1|TRBJ2-2|few
TGTGCCAGCAGCCGGGACAGGGTAGCCGGGGAGCTGTTTTTT
CASSRDRVAGELFF
>TRBV5-1|.|TRBJ2-1|.
TGCGCCAGCAGCTGGTGGGGCCTCCTTTTCTACAATGAGCAGTTCTTC
CASSWWGLLFYNEQFF
>TRBV6-5|.|TRBJ1-1|.
TGTGCCAGCAGGCAGGGGCCCACTGAAGCTTTCTTT
CASRQGPTEAFF
>TRBV28|TRBD2|TRBJ2-3|.
TGTGCCAGCAGTTTATGGCTGCCTAGCGGACAAGATACGCAGTATTTT
CASSLWLPSGQDTQYF
>TRBV3-1|TRBD2|TRBJ2-3|.
TGTGCCAGCAGCCGATTGCCGAGGCGGGGGGGGTCAGATACGCAGTATTTT
CASSRLPRRGGSDTQYF
>TRBV4-3|.|TRBJ2-7|few
TGCGCCAGCAGCCAAGATCCCCGATACGACGAGCAGTACTTC
CASSQDPRYDEQYF
>TRBV6-2/TRBV6-3|.|TRBJ2-2|few
TGTGCCAGCAGTTTTGTGTACACAACCGGGGAGCTGTTTTTT
CASSFVYTTGELFF
>TRBV25-1|TRBD1|TRBJ1-1|many
TGTGCCAGCAGTGATTTCAGGGGGCGCGTGTCTGAAGCTTTCTTT
CASSDFRGRVSEAFF
>TRBV5-1|TRBD1|TRBJ2-7|.
TGCGCCAGCAGCCGCCAAACAGGGGCCGAGCAGTACTTC
CASSRQTGAEQYF
>TRBV12-3/TRBV12-4|.|TRBJ2-2|many
TGTGCCAGCAGTTTAGCGCCAAGGGCCGGGGAGCTGTTTTTT
CASSLAPRAGELFF
>TRBV4-3|TRBD2|TRBJ2-7|many
TGCGCCAGCAGCCAAGATATGACTAGCGGGAGGTATGCCTACGAGCAGTACTTC
CASSQDMTSGRYAYEQYF
>TRBV7-3|.|TRBJ2-1|many
TGTGCCAGCAGCTTACTCAGGGGACGGAGCTCCTACAATGAGCAGTTCTTC
CASSLLRGRSSYNEQFF
>TRBV12-3/TRBV12-4|TRBD2|TRBJ2-7|.
TGTGCCAGCAGAGTAGCCGGGAGGGCCTCCTACGAGCAGTACTTC
CASRVAGRASYEQYF
>TRBV30|.|TRBJ2-6|.
TGTGCCTGGCAGAGGGAGAAAACTGGGGCCAACGTCCTGACTTTC
CAWQREKTGANVLTF
>TRBV6-2/TRBV6-3|.|TRBJ2-2|.
TGTGCCAGCGGATGGGGTGGAAAGATCGGGGAGCTGTTTTTT
CASGWGGKIGELFF
>TRBV4-3|.|TRBJ2-1|.
TGCGCCAGCAGCCAAGAGAAGCAGGGTGGCTACAATGAGCAGTTCTTC
CASSQEKQGGYNEQFF
>TRBV25-1|TRBD2|TRBJ2-7|many
TGTGCCAGCAGTGACGTAGCGGGAGGTTTCTCCTACGAGCAGTACTTC
CASSDVAGGFSYEQYF
>TRBV4-3|TRBD1|TRBJ2-7|.
TGCGCCAGCAGCCAAACAGGGGTGCACGAGCAGTACTTC
CASSQTGVHEQYF
>TRBV9|TRBD2|TRBJ2-1|few
TGTGCCAGCAGCGTAGGGACTAGCGATTACTACAATGAGCAGTTCTTC
CASSVGTSDYYNEQFF